A selection of T cell receptor beta chains follows, all from one sample in a study of identical twins. TCRdb re-called the 5' RACE reads with MiXCR, one entry per CDR3 protein. The data show some 100,000 distinct CDR3 sequences, just under 6% seen once. The sequencing sample was made of memory T cells sorted from blood. The source of these receptors is a woman in her forties or fifties in good health. Both conserved end residues are trimmed from each CDR3. Each record gives: D gene, clone size, V gene, J gene, CDR3 protein. The D gene is left open where the match is weak. Clone size, where shown, is once, few, many, or a class for clones that have expanded.

D: TRBD2
size: many
V: TRBV2
J: TRBJ2-1
CDR3: ASTKTELAGGSYNEQF

D: TRBD2
size: many
V: TRBV5-1
J: TRBJ2-3
CDR3: ASSYRTSDTQY

D: NA
size: many
V: TRBV6-6
J: TRBJ1-1
CDR3: ASSYYAGASYEAF

D: TRBD2
size: many
V: TRBV24-1
J: TRBJ2-4
CDR3: ATSDSGTAGGKNIQY

D: TRBD2
size: few
V: TRBV20-1
J: TRBJ2-1
CDR3: SAVLAGLNSEQF

D: NA
size: many
V: TRBV21-1
J: TRBJ1-2
CDR3: ASSPPPGTDYGYT

D: TRBD1
size: many
V: TRBV5-1
J: TRBJ2-1
CDR3: ASSFPSSRDSSYNEQF

D: NA
size: many
V: TRBV4-1
J: TRBJ2-7
CDR3: ASSQGGGPMEQY

D: TRBD2
size: many
V: TRBV9
J: TRBJ2-1
CDR3: ASSPSGGLGVGQF

D: NA
size: many
V: TRBV5-5
J: TRBJ2-7
CDR3: ASTLGIQIYEQY

D: TRBD2
size: NA
V: TRBV24-1
J: TRBJ2-1
CDR3: ATSDSSSGDYNEQF

D: NA
size: many
V: TRBV3-1
J: TRBJ2-3
CDR3: ASSQGRGRSDTQY

D: NA
size: many
V: TRBV24-1
J: TRBJ1-1
CDR3: ATSDGTGLNTEAF